These 9 T cell receptor beta chains were all obtained from the same sample, sequenced in a study of shared clonotypes between healthy human individuals. Data came from immunoSEQ multiplex PCR; TCRdb stores just in-frame clones and leaves some out. There are about 1.5 million clones in the sample; nearly 99% occur only once, and less than 0.55% lies in the top ten. The sequenced sample was naive CD4+ T cells sorted from blood. Indicated subset: CD45RA+ positively selected. The receptors were sampled from a man aged 25 to 40 in good health.

This clone has just one count. The chain links TRBV5-4 to TRBJ2-3; tentatively, D is TRBD2 (6 bases). Trimming shortened V by 3 bases and J by 5 bases, and 22 bases separated the two germline ends. This CDR3 is 17 amino acids long. CDR1 and CDR2 (germline): SGHNT, YYREEE (reference sequence). CDR3 DNA: TGTGCCAGCAGCTCTCGAACTGGGGGAGGTGGGCAAGATACGCAGTATTTT. It is translated as CASSSRTGGGGQDTQYF.

The sample holds one count of this clone. V and J are TRBV5-1 and TRBJ2-7, with TRBD1 matching 9 bases. Germline V gives CDR1 SGHRS, CDR2 YFSETQ. The V gene end was trimmed by 4 bases and the J gene end by 1 base; junction bases not matched to a gene: 6. The length of the CDR3 is 15 residues. The CDR3 here is CASSHRDRVSYEQYF. The CDR3 bases are TGCGCCAGCAGCCACCGGGACAGGGTATCCTACGAGCAGTACTTC.

The chain links TRBV6-5 to TRBJ1-2, with D hard to call. This CDR3 spans 12 amino acids. The germline V gene encodes CDR1 MNHEY and CDR2 SVGAGI. Trimming removed 5 bases from V and 8 bases from J, with 12 bases in between. CDR3: CASSAPSRGYTF. CDR3 in DNA: TGTGCCAGCAGTGCCCCCAGTAGAGGCTACACCTTC.

J is TRBJ2-2 and V is TRBV7-9; 9 bases fit TRBD2. The CDR3 contains 15 residues. Trimming took 5 bases from V and 5 from J; bases not matched to a gene: 6. Germline loops: CDR1 SEHNR, CDR2 FQNEAQ (reference sequence). The DNA for the CDR3 is TGTGCCAGCAGCCTGGGGACTAGCAGGACCGGGGAGCTGTTTTTT. Residues: CASSLGTSRTGELFF.

V gene TRBV7-9 combines with J gene TRBJ2-1; 8 bases line up with TRBD2. CDR3 length: 14 amino acids. V shed 8 bases, J shed 2 bases, and the junction held 5 bases outside the gene matches. Germline V gene sequence: CDR1 SEHNR, CDR2 FQNEAQ (reference sequence). The CDR3: CASEISGTYNEQFF. Here the CDR3 DNA reads TGTGCCAGCGAAATTAGCGGGACCTACAATGAGCAGTTCTTC.

The chain joins TRBV5-1 to TRBJ2-7, with unresolved D. The germline V gene encodes CDR1 SGHRS and CDR2 YFSETQ. V was cut by 5 bases and J by 7 bases, with 16 bases left in between. The CDR3 is 13 residues long. Written as DNA, the CDR3 is TGCGCCAGCAGACCGGACGGCTCTTTTGAGCAGTACTTC. Translation: CASRPDGSFEQYF.

The chain uses TRBV15 and TRBJ1-3; weak D call: TRBD1 (5 bases). Germline lookup yields CDR1 LNHNV and CDR2 YYDKDF (reference sequence). Trimming stripped 4 bases from V and 4 bases from J, with 14 bases between. The CDR3 extends over 15 amino acids. The CDR3 region is CATSKRQGHGNTIYF. The DNA for the CDR3 is TGTGCCACCAGCAAGCGGCAGGGTCACGGAAACACCATATATTTT.

About this clone itself: Other DNA sequences in this specimen translate into the identical CDR3. The CDR3 coding sequence is TGTGCCAGCAGCGTTGGAGGTGTGTATGGCTACACCTTC. Amino acids: CASSVGGVYGYTF. The rearrangement links TRBV9 to TRBJ1-2; no clear D gene. The V gene's germline CDR1 is SGDLS and CDR2 YYNGEE. Deletions cut 2 bases from V and 5 bases from J, with 10 bases between. The CDR3 has 13 residues.

This chain uses TRBV30 with TRBJ2-5, with a weak D call TRBD2 (6 bases). Germline-derived CDR1 and CDR2 are GTSNPN and SVGIG (reference sequence). The germline V and J ends were trimmed by 4 bases and 5 bases, with 11 bases remaining between them. The CDR3 has 12 amino acids. CDR3 amino acids: CAWKTRGETQYF. The DNA of the CDR3 is TGTGCCTGGAAAACCCGGGGGGAGACCCAGTACTTC.